This TCR beta chain is drawn from a study of shared clonotypes between healthy human individuals. Positive CCR7 selection of CD45RO-negative cells yielded the naive CD8 cells, and terminally differentiated effector memory CD45RA+ cells were excluded. The CDR3 spans 15 residues. Here immunoSEQ multiplex PCR was the method, and the copy in TCRdb shows in-frame clones only, minus some. The top ten hold roughly 24% of the sample, which has about 700,000 clones, under 95% seen once. This TCR was recovered from a man aged 25 to 40 in good health. Sequences were obtained from naive CD8+ T cells sorted from blood. The chain carries TRBV1 and TRBJ1-1; TRBD1 reflects the table's D call only, with no check against the DNA. TRBV1 is a pseudogene locus. CDR3 sequence: CTSSQPCQCNTEAFF. CDR3 coding DNA: TGCACCAGCAGCCAACCCTGCCAGTGCAACACTGAAGCTTTCTTT.